These 8 T cell receptor beta chains originate from one sample sequenced in a study of blood T cell repertoires in COVID-19. Only in-frame clones appear in the TCRdb table, and some are missing; sequencing was by immunoSEQ multiplex PCR. The sample includes a few hundred thousand clones, roughly nine tenths of them seen just once. Sequencing was done on a sample of PBMCs or T cells enriched from blood (not recorded which). Source of these receptors: a woman between 50 and 59 years old who had recovered from COVID-19.

The rearrangement joins TRBV6-5 to TRBJ1-1; D may be TRBD1 (6 bases). Germline loops: CDR1 MNHEY, CDR2 SVGAGI. The germline V and J ends were trimmed by 6 bases and 1 base, with 9 bases remaining between them. This CDR3 comprises 13 residues. DNA of the CDR3: TGTGCCAGCAGGCGACAGGAGAACACTGAAGCTTTCTTT. Translation: CASRRQENTEAFF.

The chain couples TRBV7-9 to TRBJ2-1, with no clear D. This CDR3 has 10 amino acids. V lost 5 bases and J lost 9, with 5 bases in between. Germline V gene data show CDR1 as SEHNR and CDR2 as FQNEAQ (reference sequence). The CDR3 here is CASSPLEQFF. The CDR3 region has the DNA TGTGCCAGCAGCCCCCTTGAGCAGTTCTTC.

The DNA of the CDR3 is TGTGCCAGCAGTTATGAGTTAGCGGGAGATGAGCAGTTCTTC. Translation: CASSYELAGDEQFF. V is TRBV6-2 or TRBV6-3 and J is TRBJ2-1; TRBD2 matches 9 bases. The CDR3 has 14 residues. J lost 8 bases, V lost 3 bases, and 5 bases had no gene match. CDR1 and CDR2 (germline): MNHEY, SVGEGT.

This rearrangement joins TRBV5-1 to TRBJ2-6, with D possibly being TRBD1 (5 bases). The CDR3 spans 13 residues. CDR1 SGHRS and CDR2 YFSETQ come from the germline V gene. V was pared by 5 bases and J by 7 bases, with 10 bases between. The CDR3 region is CASSPDIANVLTF. DNA of the CDR3: TGCGCCAGCAGTCCGGACATCGCCAACGTCCTGACTTTC.

The chain joins TRBV29-1 to TRBJ2-7; 9 bases fit TRBD2. V lost 4 bases, J lost 7 bases, and 8 bases stayed unmatched. CDR1 is SQVTM, CDR2 ANQGSEA, per germline. The CDR3 has 13 amino acids. The CDR3 DNA reads TGCAGCGTTGTCATAGCGGGAGCGGGGGAGCAGTACTTC. This translates into CSVVIAGAGEQYF.

The chain combines TRBV18 with TRBJ2-4; TRBD1 is a possible D gene (5 bases). V lost 0 bases and J lost 3, with 6 bases in between. This CDR3 is built from 14 residues. The germline V gene encodes CDR1 KGHSH and CDR2 LQKENI. This chain's CDR3 is CASSPPGVKNIQYF. The DNA of the CDR3 is TGTGCCAGCTCACCACCAGGGGTCAAAAACATTCAGTACTTC.

The chain uses TRBV4-2 and TRBJ1-6; TRBD1 agrees at 9 bases. This CDR3 contains 15 residues. V was pared by 0 bases and J by 10 bases, with 4 bases of the junction left unmatched. Germline V gene sequence: CDR1 LGHNA, CDR2 YNFKEQ. In nucleotides, the CDR3 is TGTGCCAGCAGCCAAGATTGGACAGGGGTCTCACCCCTCCACTTT. Residues: CASSQDWTGVSPLHF.

The CDR3: CASSSQGAGEEKLFF. For the CDR3, the DNA is TGTGCCAGCAGCTCCCAGGGGGCGGGAGAAGAAAAACTGTTTTTT. V gene TRBV11-2 combines with J gene TRBJ1-4; 8 bases map to TRBD1. The V and J ends lost 4 bases and 8 bases, in that order; junction bases with no gene match: 9. The germline V gene has CDR1 SGHAT and CDR2 FQNNGV. The CDR3 is 15 amino acids. Variable domain in full (rest from reference TRBV11-2 and TRBJ1-4): EAGVAQSPRYKIIEKRQSVAFWCNPISGHATLYWYQQILGQGPKLLIQFQNNGVVDDSQLPKDRFSAERLKGVDSTLKIQPAKLEDSAVYLCASSSQGAGEEKLFFGSGTQLSVL.